This paragraph covers one TCR beta chain sequence. The data originate from a study of shared clonotypes between healthy human individuals. The CDR3 sequence is 15 residues long. V dropped 6 bases and J dropped 6; count of bases not matched to a gene: 10. From germline, CDR1 is SGHNT and CDR2 YENEEA. Assay: immunoSEQ multiplex PCR; the TCRdb copy retains only in-frame clones and omits some. In the table there are approximately 1.1 million clones, about 84% of which are singletons. V gene TRBV11-3 combines with J gene TRBJ2-1; 8 nucleotides line up with TRBD2. This sequence was found in a man aged 18 to 35 in good health. Some clones in this sample may be carry-over from other donors' samples. What was sequenced was memory CD4+ T cells from PBMCs. As for subset: CD45RA-negative fraction. CDR3 protein: CASRAHGTRGNEQFF. Here the CDR3 DNA reads TGTGCCAGCAGAGCTCATGGGACTAGGGGCAATGAGCAGTTCTTC.